Listed here are 32 T cell receptor beta chains from one sample, sequenced in a study of T cells in Graves' hyperthyroidism and ophthalmopathy. The source material, RNA transcripts, was used to amplify TCR beta CDR3 regions. In the first-round RT-PCR of the TCR CDR3, the HTBI primer set was used. TCRdb called the multiplex PCR reads again in MiXCR, with one record for every CDR3 protein. The sample has hundreds of thousands of distinct CDR3 sequences, 15% to 20% seen once. The sample consisted of blood. Receptors originate from a woman between 45 and 60 years old with Graves' hyperthyroidism that later progressed to Graves' ophthalmopathy.

The chain links TRBV9 to TRBJ2-3, with 10 bases aligning to TRBD2. V shed 4 bases and J 2 bases; nucleotides not matched to a gene: 4. CDR3 size: 15 residues. Germline V lookup: CDR1 SGDLS, CDR2 YYNGEE. This CDR3 reads CASSFGTSDTDTQYF. As DNA, the CDR3 is TGTGCCAGCAGCTTCGGGACTAGCGACACAGATACGCAGTATTTT. The whole variable domain, filled in from reference TRBV9 and TRBJ2-3, reads DSGVTQTPKHLITATGQRVTLRCSPRSGDLSVYWYQQSLDQGLQFLIQYYNGEERAKGNILERFSAQQFPDLHSELNLSSLELGDSALYFCASSFGTSDTDTQYFGPGTRLTVL.

This chain uses TRBV4-1 with TRBJ2-4; D uncertain. The CDR3 covers 15 residues. V was trimmed by 3 bases and J by 5 bases, leaving 14 bases between them. The germline V gene encodes CDR1 MGHRA and CDR2 YSYEKL. CDR3: CASSQVVTPQNIQYF. The CDR3 coding sequence is TGCGCCAGCAGCCAGGTGGTTACACCGCAAAACATTCAGTACTTC.

The rearrangement links TRBV5-1 to TRBJ1-4, with D perhaps TRBD1 (5 bases). The length of the CDR3 is 15 residues. Per germline, CDR1 SGHRS and CDR2 YFSETQ. Trimming shortened V by 0 bases and J by 8 bases, and 14 bases separated the two germline ends. This CDR3 reads CASSLGTIEGEKLFF. In DNA form, the CDR3 reads TGCGCCAGCAGCTTGGGGACCATCGAGGGGGAAAAACTGTTTTTT.

This clonotype appeared a single time. The chain couples TRBV7-9 to TRBJ1-2, with a tentative D call TRBD1 (6 bases). V lost 6 bases to trimming and J lost 7 bases, with 15 bases between them. Germline-derived CDR1 and CDR2 are SEHNR and FQNEAQ (reference sequence). The CDR3 runs 13 residues. The CDR3 DNA follows: TGTGCCAGCAGACCAGGGGACTCGACTGGCTACACCTTC. Its protein product is CASRPGDSTGYTF.

This clonotype was seen at least ten times. The CDR3 sequence is CASSQDLGSNGGYTF. CDR3 coding DNA: TGTGCCAGCAGCCAAGATCTAGGTTCGAACGGCGGCTACACCTTC. The rearrangement uses TRBV3-1 and TRBJ1-2; D is undetermined. Trimming removed 0 bases from V and 8 bases from J, with 16 bases in between. The CDR3 runs to 15 residues. Germline V lookup: CDR1 LGHDT, CDR2 YNNKEL (reference sequence).

This clonotype was recorded at least ten times. The chain joins TRBV29-1 to TRBJ2-3; D unresolved. CDR3 length: 13 amino acids. V lost 4 bases and J lost 1, with 9 bases in between. Germline V CDR1 and CDR2: SQVTM, ANQGSEA. CDR3 protein: CSVVELRTDTQYF. CDR3 nucleotides: TGCAGCGTTGTTGAACTTCGCACAGATACGCAGTATTTT.

V gene TRBV6-1 combines with J gene TRBJ2-3; 7 bases are a match to TRBD2. V was clipped by 7 bases and J by 2 bases; unmatched bases: 15. The CDR3 is 17 amino acids. The V gene's germline CDR1 is MNHNS and CDR2 SASEGT. DNA of the CDR3: TGTGCCAGCAACTCCCCCCTCCTAGCGGAGGACACAGATACGCAGTATTTT. This codes for CASNSPLLAEDTDTQYF.

This sequence joins TRBV12-3 or TRBV12-4 and TRBJ1-1; the match to TRBD1 covers 9 bases. The CDR3 extends over 14 amino acids. Trimming removed 6 bases from V and 3 bases from J; junction bases left unmatched: 5. Here the CDR3 reads CASRIQGADTEAFF. The CDR3 DNA follows: TGTGCCAGCAGAATACAGGGGGCGGACACTGAAGCTTTCTTT.

This clonotype occurred many times. This rearrangement joins TRBV9 to TRBJ1-2; no clear D. This CDR3 is 15 amino acids long. Germline CDR1 SGDLS, CDR2 YYNGEE. V shed 0 bases and J shed 3 bases, with 12 bases lying between them. Written as DNA, the CDR3 is TGTGCCAGCAGCGTAGCGTCAGCCGGAGACTATGGCTACACCTTC. Translated, it gives CASSVASAGDYGYTF.

This clonotype was recorded at least ten times. The chain has TRBV11-1 and TRBJ2-3; D gene unclear. V lost 4 bases and J lost 0, with 11 bases in between. The CDR3 loop spans 15 amino acids. Per germline, CDR1 SGHAT and CDR2 FQDESV (reference sequence). CDR3 sequence (DNA): TGTGCCAGCAGCTCACAAATCGGGAGCACAGATACGCAGTATTTT. Translating it yields CASSSQIGSTDTQYF.

The chain carries TRBV6-2 or TRBV6-3 and TRBJ1-5, with D unclear. V was shortened by 2 bases and J by 7 bases, with 6 bases between the two germline ends. Germline CDR1 reads MNHEY; CDR2 reads SVGEGT. The CDR3 length is 12 residues. DNA of the CDR3: TGTGCCAGCAGTTACCCTGGACAGCCCCAGCATTTT. It translates to CASSYPGQPQHF.

V and J are TRBV5-1 and TRBJ2-5, with 7 bases matching TRBD1. The J segment lost 5 bases and the V segment lost 0 bases, leaving 4 bases of the junction unmatched. The CDR3 covers 14 residues. CDR1 and CDR2 (germline): SGHRS, YFSETQ. CDR3 sequence: CASSLDRGDETQYF. The CDR3 DNA reads TGCGCCAGCAGCTTGGACAGGGGAGACGAGACCCAGTACTTC.

This clonotype was counted many times. This chain connects TRBV27 to TRBJ2-1, with unresolved D. V dropped 5 bases and J dropped 3 bases, with 11 bases sitting between them. From germline, CDR1 is MNHEY and CDR2 SMNVEV (reference sequence). The CDR3 is 14 residues long. The chain's CDR3 is CASSPSTGYNEQFF. The CDR3 DNA sequence: TGTGCCAGCAGTCCCTCAACCGGCTACAATGAGCAGTTCTTC.

There are many counts of this clonotype. This chain connects TRBV20-1 to TRBJ1-5, with 8 bases lining up with TRBD1. There are 13 residues in the CDR3. Germline V gives CDR1 DFQATT, CDR2 SNEGSKA (reference sequence). V gave up 3 bases and J gave up 5 bases; unmatched junction bases: 3. The CDR3 sequence: CSARQTGDQPQHF. CDR3 sequence (DNA): TGCAGTGCTAGGCAGACAGGGGATCAGCCCCAGCATTTT.

Many counts were recorded for this clonotype. V and J are TRBV5-1 and TRBJ1-6, with D perhaps TRBD1 (6 bases). Trimming removed 3 bases from V and 8 bases from J, with 18 bases in between. The CDR3 is 16 residues long. CDR1 SGHRS and CDR2 YFSETQ come from the germline V gene. The CDR3 DNA sequence: TGCGCCAGCAGCTCCCTCCCGACAGGAGGGCATTCACCCCTCCACTTT. The encoded protein is CASSSLPTGGHSPLHF.

This clonotype was counted many times. The chain carries TRBV7-2 and TRBJ1-4; D ambiguous. Trimming pared 5 bases from V and 5 bases from J, leaving 15 bases between. CDR1 is SGHTA, CDR2 FQGNSA, per germline. The CDR3 length is 15 residues. The CDR3, as DNA: TGTGCCAGCAGCCCCAACGGTATTGGGAATGAAAAACTGTTTTTT. Translating it yields CASSPNGIGNEKLFF.

This clonotype was observed many times. The V call is TRBV7-6, the J call TRBJ2-2, with D unresolved. Deletions cut 2 bases from V and 6 bases from J, with 16 bases between. Germline lookup yields CDR1 SGHVS and CDR2 FNYEAQ. This CDR3 is 16 amino acids long. CDR3 in DNA: TGTGCCAGCAGCTTAAGGACCATGGGCAGCCCCGGGGAGCTGTTTTTT. This gives the protein CASSLRTMGSPGELFF.

This clonotype has ten or more counts. The rearrangement links TRBV20-1 to TRBJ2-7; TRBD2 agrees at 10 bases. Germline V lookup: CDR1 DFQATT, CDR2 SNEGSKA (reference sequence). This CDR3 is built from 14 residues. Trimming removed 0 bases from V and 2 bases from J; junction bases left unmatched: 1. The CDR3 spells CSAREGTSAYEQYF. CDR3 sequence (DNA): TGCAGTGCTAGAGAGGGGACTAGCGCCTACGAGCAGTACTTC.

In its sample, this clonotype was seen a few times. The CDR3, as DNA: TGCGCCAGCAGCCCCGCCGGGACAGCAACTAATGAAAAACTGTTTTTT. Amino acid sequence: CASSPAGTATNEKLFF. This chain joins TRBV5-1 and TRBJ1-4, with 7 bases fitting TRBD1. V lost 4 bases and J lost 0; bases outside the gene matches: 6. The CDR3 is 16 amino acids. Germline CDR1 reads SGHRS; CDR2 reads YFSETQ.

The chain joins TRBV20-1 to TRBJ2-3; D gene ambiguous. The CDR3 sequence is 14 residues long. Germline CDR1 is DFQATT and CDR2 is SNEGSKA (reference sequence). V was shortened by 3 bases and J by 1 base, with 11 bases between the two germline ends. The CDR3 sequence is CSARLPRGTDTQYF. Here the CDR3 DNA reads TGCAGTGCTAGGTTGCCCCGTGGCACAGATACGCAGTATTTT.

The chain couples TRBV7-2 to TRBJ1-2; no reliable D call. This CDR3 is 14 amino acids long. Germline V gene sequence: CDR1 SGHTA, CDR2 FQGNSA. Between the trimmed V and J ends, which lost 0 bases and 4 bases, there was a span of 9 bases. Here the CDR3 DNA reads TGTGCCAGCAGCTTAGCGCTCGAGGGCTATGGCTACACCTTC. It specifies CASSLALEGYGYTF.

This chain connects TRBV30 to TRBJ1-3; D is uncertain. This CDR3 contains 14 residues. V was cut by 4 bases and J by 0 bases, with 10 bases left in between. Germline CDR1 and CDR2: GTSNPN and SVGIG (reference sequence). The CDR3 reads CAWNPVLSGNTIYF. The CDR3, as DNA: TGTGCCTGGAACCCAGTTCTCTCTGGAAACACCATATATTTT.

The chain couples TRBV19 to TRBJ2-2; possibly TRBD2 for D (6 bases). This CDR3 comprises 14 residues. Deletions cut 7 bases from V and 5 bases from J, with 14 bases between. The germline V gene encodes CDR1 LNHDA and CDR2 SQIVND (reference sequence). CDR3 region: CASKREIPTGELFF. The CDR3 DNA sequence: TGTGCCAGTAAACGGGAGATTCCTACCGGGGAGCTGTTTTTT.

The table lists this clonotype with many counts. This chain connects TRBV20-1 to TRBJ2-1; TRBD2 agrees at 10 bases. The germline gives CDR1 DFQATT, CDR2 SNEGSKA (reference sequence). The CDR3 totals 13 residues. J gave up 3 bases and V 6 bases, and 2 bases lay outside the gene matches. This CDR3 is CSALAGDYNEQFF. The CDR3 DNA reads as TGCAGTGCGCTAGCGGGGGACTACAATGAGCAGTTCTTC.

This clonotype has a count of ten or more. The chain uses TRBV5-1 and TRBJ2-7; D is undetermined. Deletions cut 4 bases from V and 4 bases from J, with 12 bases between. Germline CDR1 is SGHRS and CDR2 is YFSETQ. This CDR3 comprises 13 residues. The CDR3 spells CASSVRYTYEQYF. CDR3 DNA sequence: TGCGCCAGCAGCGTGAGGTATACTTACGAGCAGTACTTC.

This clonotype has a count of ten or more. V gene TRBV20-1 combines with J gene TRBJ2-5; no clear D. Germline V CDR1 and CDR2: DFQATT, SNEGSKA (reference sequence). The CDR3 covers 14 residues. Trimming stripped 0 bases from V and 2 bases from J, with 10 bases between. CDR3 sequence (DNA): TGCAGTGCTAGAGAGTTAGCCCTACAAGAGACCCAGTACTTC. Residues: CSARELALQETQYF.

This clonotype showed up just a few times. This sequence may be a read error, since a much larger clone differs from it by one base. V and J are TRBV3-1 and TRBJ1-1; tentative D call: TRBD1 (6 bases). This CDR3 has 14 residues. Trimming pared 3 bases from V and 9 bases from J, leaving 17 bases between. Germline CDR1 and CDR2: LGHDT and YNNKEL (reference sequence). The CDR3 DNA follows: TGTGCCAGCAGCCACGCAGGGGCCACGGGTCAAGCTTTCTTT. This codes for CASSHAGATGQAFF.

V and J are TRBV10-3 and TRBJ2-7; the match to TRBD2 covers 7 bases. The ends lost 4 bases at V and 3 bases at J; junction bases unmatched: 15. The CDR3 is made up of 17 amino acids. The germline CDR1 and CDR2 sequences are ENHRY and SYGVKD. CDR3 in DNA: TGTGCCATCAGTGGTTCTACTAGCGTACGGAATCTCTACGAGCAGTACTTC. It yields the protein CAISGSTSVRNLYEQYF.

At least ten counts were recorded for this clonotype. Written as DNA, the CDR3 is TGCGCCAGCAGCCTGGGGACAGTCGACGAGCAGTACTTC. It encodes CASSLGTVDEQYF. V is TRBV5-1 and J is TRBJ2-7; 7 bases are a match to TRBD1. The germline CDR1 and CDR2 sequences are SGHRS and YFSETQ. CDR3 size: 13 residues. Trimming removed 4 bases from V and 5 bases from J; junction bases left unmatched: 6.

The gene calls are TRBV11-1 and TRBJ2-1; 9 bases line up with TRBD1. CDR3 length: 17 residues. J lost 4 bases, V lost 2 bases, and 9 bases had no gene match. Germline-derived CDR1 and CDR2 are SGHAT and FQDESV (reference sequence). CDR3 amino acids: CASSLPGQGSLYNEQFF. As DNA, the CDR3 is TGTGCCAGCAGCTTACCGGGACAGGGAAGTTTATACAATGAGCAGTTCTTC. The whole variable domain, remainder taken from reference TRBV11-1 and TRBJ2-1, is EAEVAQSPRYKITEKSQAVAFWCDPISGHATLYWYRQILGQGPELLVQFQDESVVDDSQLPKDRFSAERLKGVDSTLKIQPAELGDSAMYLCASSLPGQGSLYNEQFFGPGTRLTVL.

This clonotype has ten or more counts. This chain joins TRBV6-1 and TRBJ2-3; possibly TRBD1 for D (6 bases). Germline V gene data show CDR1 as MNHNS and CDR2 as SASEGT. Deletions cut 5 bases from V and 4 bases from J, with 19 bases between. The CDR3 spans 16 residues. The CDR3 bases are TGTGCCAGCAGTCCAGGACTCCAGGGGTATTCAGATACGCAGTATTTT. Translating gives CASSPGLQGYSDTQYF.

The chain is built from TRBV5-1 and TRBJ1-5; 9 bases are a match to TRBD1. This CDR3 has 15 residues. Looked up from germline, CDR1 is SGHRS and CDR2 is YFSETQ. Trimming removed 0 bases from V and 6 bases from J; junction bases left unmatched: 4. This chain's CDR3 is CASSLGPGQGQPQHF. In DNA, the CDR3 is TGCGCCAGCAGCTTGGGGCCGGGACAGGGTCAGCCCCAGCATTTT.